This T cell receptor (beta chain) was sequenced in a study of cytomegalovirus exposure and HLA in healthy donors. Study information: Unique TCRs from HLA-typed donors, 70 million to 85 million of them, were held in an early data release.

Study-wide findings and caveats: In a later analysis, V- and J-gene trimming of beta chains associated with a DCLRE1C missense variant, replicated independently. Later work associated roughly 17,000 TCR beta sequences with HLA alleles at 0.05 false discovery rate. Most TCR sequences were seen very rarely across donors, but some public TCRs occurred in many.

As for this clone: As yet, its antigen is unknown.

Primers for the PCR totalled 60 Vbeta and 13 Jbeta. The method was immunoSEQ multiplex PCR; TCRdb's version includes in-frame clones alone and lacks a portion of them. Of some 150,000 clones detected, around nine tenths appear once; the ten largest clones hold about 5%. Germline CDR1 LNHDA, CDR2 SQIVND (reference sequence). Trimming removed 5 bases at V and 1 base at J, with 14 bases between. CDR3 length equals 15 residues. Material for sequencing was PBMCs. This chain joins TRBV19 and TRBJ1-1, with D perhaps matching TRBD1 (6 bases). This TCR came from a woman aged 30 to 39 in good health and CMV-seronegative. The CDR3 loop is CASSPRTAQNTEAFF. The DNA of the CDR3 is TGTGCCAGTAGTCCCAGGACAGCTCAGAACACTGAAGCTTTCTTT.